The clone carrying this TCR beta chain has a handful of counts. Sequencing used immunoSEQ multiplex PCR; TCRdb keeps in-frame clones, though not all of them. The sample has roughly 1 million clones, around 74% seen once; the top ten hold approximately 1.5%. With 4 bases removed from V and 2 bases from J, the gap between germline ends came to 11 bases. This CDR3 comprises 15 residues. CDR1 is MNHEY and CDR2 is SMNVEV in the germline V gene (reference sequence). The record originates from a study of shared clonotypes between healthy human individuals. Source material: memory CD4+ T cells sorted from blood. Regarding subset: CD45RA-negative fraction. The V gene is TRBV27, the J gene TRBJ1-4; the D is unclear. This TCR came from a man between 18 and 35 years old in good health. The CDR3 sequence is CASSSWTATNEKLFF. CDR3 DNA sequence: TGTGCCAGCAGTTCCTGGACGGCTACTAATGAAAAACTGTTTTTT. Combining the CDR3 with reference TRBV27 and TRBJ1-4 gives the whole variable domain EAQVTQNPRYLITVTGKKLTVTCSQNMNHEYMSWYRQDPGLGLRQIYYSMNVEVTDKGDVPEGYKVSRKEKRNFPLILESPSPNQTSLYFCASSSWTATNEKLFFGSGTQLSVL.